Listed below are T cell receptor beta chains from one sample, sequenced in a study of radiation and T cells in renal cell carcinoma. Generated by immunoSEQ multiplex PCR, the TCRdb table keeps only in-frame clones and is missing some. The sample has fewer than 55,000 clones, 80% seen once; the top ten hold approximately 28%. The sample here was blood, taken from a patient whose treatment included radiotherapy and nephrectomy. These TCRs come from an older woman with renal cell carcinoma. Both conserved end residues are part of each CDR3. The D gene is left open where the match is weak. A clone size is listed for some rows: how often the clone was seen (once, few, many), or a class if it is expanded.

v_gene,d_gene,j_gene,abundance,CDR3nt,CDR3aa
TRBV30,-,TRBJ2-2,-,TGTGCCTGGAAAGGCAGCTTCACCGGGGAGCTGTTTTTT,CAWKGSFTGELFF
TRBV7-2,-,TRBJ2-7,-,TGTGCCAGCAGGGGAGGGGGAGGGCCGAGCTACGAGCAGTACTTC,CASRGGGGPSYEQYF
TRBV2,-,TRBJ2-7,-,TGTGCCCAAAGCAGTCGGGACCCCTCGTCCTACGAGCAGTACTTC,CAQSSRDPSSYEQYF
TRBV2,-,TRBJ1-6,few,TGTGCCAGCAGTGAACTGGGGTTTGGTAATTCACCCCTCCACTTT,CASSELGFGNSPLHF
TRBV2,-,TRBJ2-7,-,TGTGCCAGCGGCCCCAGGGGTGAGTCCCACGAGCAGTACTTC,CASGPRGESHEQYF
TRBV7-2,-,TRBJ2-7,-,TGTGCCAGCAGCTTAGCTTTTGGCCTTCCCTACGAGCAGTACTTC,CASSLAFGLPYEQYF
TRBV5-1,TRBD2,TRBJ2-2,-,TGCGCCAGCAGCCCGGGACTAGCGGGGGGGTCCGCCGGGGAGCTGTTTTTT,CASSPGLAGGSAGELFF
TRBV6-1,TRBD1,TRBJ1-2,-,TGTGCCAGCAGTAAGGGACAGGGGAGCGGCTACACCTTC,CASSKGQGSGYTF
TRBV10-3,TRBD2,TRBJ2-3,-,TGTGCCATCAGTGAGACCCGGGACTATTCCACAGATACGCAGTATTTT,CAISETRDYSTDTQYF
TRBV2,-,TRBJ1-4,-,TGTGCCAGCACTCTAGGGTCTTCGGGTGAAAAACTGTTTTTT,CASTLGSSGEKLFF
TRBV25-1,TRBD2,TRBJ2-1,-,TGTGCCAGCCTTGGAGCGGGGAGGGCCTACAATGAGCAGTTCTTC,CASLGAGRAYNEQFF
TRBV5-4,TRBD1,TRBJ1-1,-,TGTGCCAGCAGCTTGGCCGGGACAGGCCGAATGAACACTGAAGCTTTCTTT,CASSLAGTGRMNTEAFF